The clone carrying this T cell receptor beta chain was detected ten times or more. This sample stems from a study of patients with pleural tuberculosis. The V end lost 4 bases, the J end lost 3 bases, and 9 bases lay between the germline ends. Germline CDR1 and CDR2: SNHLY and FYNNEI. The CDR3 has 14 amino acids. TCRdb redid the calling of the reads with MiXCR, one entry per CDR3 protein. The sample holds about 50,000 distinct CDR3 sequences, 6% to 9.5% seen once. The receptor's source is a human donor with pleural tuberculosis. The gene calls are TRBV2 and TRBJ2-2, with unresolved D. CDR3 sequence (DNA): TGTGCCAGCAGTGTTCCCCCCCACACCGGGGAGCTGTTTTTT. Translated, it gives CASSVPPHTGELFF.